Each of the 20 T cell receptor beta chains below was sequenced from the same sample in a study of blood T cell repertoires in COVID-19. TCRdb's table, derived via immunoSEQ multiplex PCR, lists solely in-frame clones and lacks some. The sample records 210,000 or so clones, 90% being singletons. The sequenced sample consisted of peripheral blood. The origin of the receptors is a man aged 30-40 years with COVID-19, enrolled during active disease.

The V call is TRBV6-5, the J call TRBJ1-5; D might be TRBD1 (5 bases). CDR3 length: 14 amino acids. The germline CDR1 and CDR2 sequences are MNHEY and SVGAGI. V was pared by 6 bases and J by 0 bases, with 9 bases between. The CDR3 nucleotides are TGTGCCAGCAGGACAGCTTATAGCAATCAGCCCCAGCATTTT. It specifies CASRTAYSNQPQHF.

The chain recombines TRBV9 with TRBJ2-2; 8 bases fit TRBD2. J was trimmed by 0 bases and V by 4 bases; bases with no gene match: 5. This CDR3 has 16 residues. Germline lookup yields CDR1 SGDLS and CDR2 YYNGEE. The CDR3 loop reads CASSPPGGANTGELFF. Written as DNA, the CDR3 is TGTGCCAGCAGCCCACCGGGGGGGGCGAACACCGGGGAGCTGTTTTTT.

CDR3 DNA sequence: TGTGCCAGCAGCTTATCCGGGACTAGCGGGAGTAGCGGGGAGCTGTTTTTT. Its protein is CASSLSGTSGSSGELFF. V usage is TRBV7-3 and J usage is TRBJ2-2; 14 nucleotides match TRBD2. This CDR3 has 17 residues. Unmatched junction bases numbered 6, after V lost 2 bases and J lost 7 bases. Germline V CDR1 and CDR2: SGHTA, FQGTGA.

The rearrangement joins TRBV9 to TRBJ1-1, with D possibly matching TRBD1 (6 bases). Trimming stripped 0 bases from V and 2 bases from J, with 8 bases between. Germline assignment: CDR1 SGDLS and CDR2 YYNGEE. The length of the CDR3 is 14 residues. CDR3 loop: CASSVGTVNTEAFF. The CDR3 nucleotides are TGTGCCAGCAGCGTAGGGACAGTAAACACTGAAGCTTTCTTT.

This chain joins TRBV7-3 and TRBJ1-1; 7 nucleotides agree with TRBD1. The CDR3 sequence is 14 residues long. Germline CDR1 reads SGHTA; CDR2 reads FQGTGA. The J segment lost 0 bases and the V segment lost 6 bases, leaving 4 bases of the junction unmatched. The CDR3 sequence is CASSTGTVNTEAFF. The CDR3 nucleotides read TGTGCCAGCAGTACCGGGACAGTGAACACTGAAGCTTTCTTT.

The rearrangement uses TRBV7-9 and TRBJ2-7, with TRBD2 matching over 8 bases. With 0 bases clipped from V and 6 bases from J, the junction kept 7 bases outside the gene matches. This CDR3 is built from 15 residues. Germline CDR1 and CDR2: SEHNR and FQNEAQ (reference sequence). The CDR3 here is CASSLAGGALGEQYF. The CDR3 nucleotides are TGTGCCAGCAGCTTAGCCGGGGGGGCGCTGGGCGAGCAGTACTTC.

The chain links TRBV2 to TRBJ1-2; D possibly corresponds to TRBD1 (6 bases). This CDR3 spans 13 amino acids. Germline V gene lookup returns CDR1 SNHLY and CDR2 FYNNEI. Trimming pared 8 bases from V and 8 bases from J, leaving 18 bases between. The CDR3 coding sequence is TGTGCCAGCCTAAGGGGGATTTCGGGAGGCTACACCTTC. It translates to CASLRGISGGYTF. The full variable domain, in which reference TRBV2 and TRBJ1-2 provide the parts outside the CDR3, is EPEVTQTPSHQVTQMGQEVILRCVPISNHLYFYWYRQILGQKVEFLVSFYNNEISEKSEIFDDQFSVERPDGSNFTLKIRSTKLEDSAMYFCASLRGISGGYTFGSGTRLTVV.

V is TRBV10-3 and J is TRBJ2-7; tentatively, D is TRBD1 (5 bases). Germline V gene sequence: CDR1 ENHRY, CDR2 SYGVKD. This CDR3 contains 13 residues. Trimming left V 2 bases short and J 7 bases short, with 12 bases between. Here the CDR3 reads CAISEVAGYEQYF. The CDR3 region has the DNA TGTGCCATCAGTGAGGTGGCAGGGTATGAGCAGTACTTC.

V gene TRBV5-1 combines with J gene TRBJ2-1; 7 positions agree with TRBD1. The CDR3 is made up of 16 amino acids. In germline, CDR1 is SGHRS, CDR2 YFSETQ. Losses at the gene ends were 0 bases for V and 7 bases for J; bases not matched to a gene: 10. CDR3 bases: TGCGCCAGCAGCTTGGCACAGGGGATCGTGGGGAATGAGCAGTTCTTC. It encodes CASSLAQGIVGNEQFF.

Only one count was recorded for this clone. CDR3 nucleotides: TGTGCCAGCAGTTATTTAGCGGGAGGGCCGCGAGAGCAGTACTTC. As protein: CASSYLAGGPREQYF. V gene TRBV6-5 combines with J gene TRBJ2-7, with TRBD2 matching over 11 bases. The V segment lost 3 bases and the J segment 7 bases; nucleotides outside the gene matches: 8. The length of the CDR3 is 15 residues. Germline-derived CDR1 and CDR2 are MNHEY and SVGAGI.

V usage is TRBV19 and J usage is TRBJ1-2; perhaps TRBD1 as D (6 bases). The CDR3 is made up of 18 amino acids. Trimming took 2 bases from V and 0 from J, leaving 19 bases between them. Germline CDR1 reads LNHDA; CDR2 reads SQIVND (reference sequence). In DNA, the CDR3 is TGTGCCAGTAGTATAAGGGGACTAAGGAACAGGGCTAACTATGGCTACACCTTC. It codes for CASSIRGLRNRANYGYTF.

V is TRBV11-2 and J is TRBJ1-1; D is unclear. Trimming removed 3 bases at V and 4 bases at J, with 12 bases between. The germline V gene encodes CDR1 SGHAT and CDR2 FQNNGV. CDR3 size: 14 residues. CDR3 DNA: TGTGCCAGCAGCTTCGGACTTCGGGGCACTGAAGCTTTCTTT. This sequence encodes CASSFGLRGTEAFF.

The CDR3 spells CASRGAGRDTEAFF. The CDR3 nucleotides are TGCGCCAGCCGGGGGGCAGGGAGAGACACTGAAGCTTTCTTT. The chain is built from TRBV5-1 and TRBJ1-1; D possibly corresponds to TRBD1 (6 bases). V shed 7 bases and J shed 3 bases, with 16 bases lying between them. The CDR3 length is 14 residues. Germline CDR1 and CDR2: SGHRS and YFSETQ.

V and J are TRBV9 and TRBJ2-1; 8 bases match TRBD2. The ends lost 0 bases at V and 7 bases at J; junction bases unmatched: 12. Germline CDR1 SGDLS, CDR2 YYNGEE. The CDR3 is made up of 17 amino acids. The CDR3 reads CASSVEVRVSGKNEQFF. CDR3 bases: TGTGCCAGCAGCGTAGAGGTGAGGGTTAGCGGGAAGAATGAGCAGTTCTTC.

The J gene is TRBJ1-1, the V gene TRBV6-5; D uncertain. Trimming stripped 0 bases from V and 3 bases from J, with 11 bases between. The CDR3 runs to 15 residues. Germline assignment: CDR1 MNHEY and CDR2 SVGAGI. The CDR3 here is CASSYSVVGDTEAFF. In DNA, the CDR3 is TGTGCCAGCAGTTACTCGGTGGTGGGAGACACTGAAGCTTTCTTT.

The chain has TRBV5-1 and TRBJ1-6; weak D call: TRBD1 (6 bases). Germline CDR1 reads SGHRS; CDR2 reads YFSETQ. V lost 4 bases to trimming and J lost 14 bases, with 19 bases between them. There are 14 residues in the CDR3. The CDR3 bases are TGCGCCAGCAGCGCCCACAGGGACGGAGCTTCCCTCCACTTT. It yields the protein CASSAHRDGASLHF.

The J gene is TRBJ2-3, the V gene TRBV7-9, with D perhaps TRBD2 (5 bases). The V gene lost 1 base and the J gene lost 1 base, with 6 bases spanning the gap. The V gene's germline CDR1 is SEHNR and CDR2 FQNEAQ (reference sequence). This CDR3 is built from 14 residues. The CDR3 reads CASSLVGGTDTQYF. CDR3 DNA: TGTGCCAGCAGCTTAGTCGGGGGCACAGATACGCAGTATTTT.

The chain employs TRBV19 and TRBJ1-5; D unresolved. CDR1 is LNHDA, CDR2 SQIVND, per germline (reference sequence). Trimming stripped 5 bases from V and 4 bases from J, with 9 bases between. CDR3 length: 13 residues. CDR3 protein: CASSLAENQPQHF. CDR3 bases: TGTGCCAGTAGTTTGGCCGAAAATCAGCCCCAGCATTTT.

The chain couples TRBV19 to TRBJ2-7, with 7 bases identical to TRBD1. This CDR3 is 15 amino acids long. Germline CDR1 reads LNHDA; CDR2 reads SQIVND (reference sequence). J lost 0 bases, V lost 3 bases, and 5 bases had no gene match. The CDR3 is CASSIGRQGSYEQYF. CDR3 in DNA: TGTGCCAGTAGTATTGGGAGACAGGGCTCCTACGAGCAGTACTTC.

The V call is TRBV7-2, the J call TRBJ2-3; TRBD2 matches 9 bases. The CDR3 contains 16 residues. The V and J ends lost 5 bases and 4 bases, in that order; junction bases with no gene match: 10. Germline V gene data show CDR1 as SGHTA and CDR2 as FQGNSA. The CDR3 sequence: CASSPFVAGGPDTQYF. CDR3 DNA sequence: TGTGCCAGCAGCCCCTTTGTGGCGGGGGGGCCAGATACGCAGTATTTT.